This T cell receptor (beta chain) was obtained from a study of blood T cell repertoires in COVID-19. Study in general: T cells, B-cell-depleted T cells, or PBMCs supplied cDNA or gDNA.

This clone has a single count. The sample carries other DNA sequences with the same CDR3. Recovered status in Cohort 3 required two negative PCRs, clearance, or symptom resolution. Trimming pared 5 bases from V and 4 bases from J, leaving 6 bases between. CDR3 length equals 12 residues. Source study methods: The assay estimated nucleated cells by amplifying reference gene primers. Generated by immunoSEQ multiplex PCR, the TCRdb table keeps only in-frame clones and is missing some. The DNA was the basis for D and trimming; V, J and clone size are from that table. This repertoire shows 250,000 to 300,000 clones, about 86% found once; its top ten account for roughly 3.1%.

The chain recombines TRBV12-3 or TRBV12-4 with TRBJ1-3; no clear D gene. Sequenced material: PBMCs or T cells enriched from blood (not recorded which). The clonotype originates from a man aged 50 or older who had recovered from COVID-19. Here the CDR3 reads CASSLPGNTIYF. DNA of the CDR3: TGTGCCAGCAGTCTCCCGGGAAACACCATATATTTT.